This T cell receptor (beta chain) was found in a study of OX40 agonist ivuxolimab in advanced cancers. Study conclusions and caveats: Circulating CD4+ and CD8+ T cells showed clonal expansion by week 6 at 0.1 to 3.0 mg/kg.

With respect to this clone: Antigen specificity is unknown.

Here immunoSEQ multiplex PCR was the method, and the copy in TCRdb shows in-frame clones only, minus some. The sample consists of 25,000 to 35,000 clones, 86% of them appearing once. Germline V gene sequence: CDR1 SGDLS, CDR2 YYNGEE. CDR3 length: 15 residues. Trimming shortened V by 0 bases and J by 3 bases, and 12 bases separated the two germline ends. The chain has TRBV9 and TRBJ1-1; no reliable D call. The source is an adult with an advanced solid tumor such as melanoma, head and neck, liver or kidney cancer. This material consisted of CD4+ or CD8+ T cells sorted from blood, taken in a trial of the OX40 agonist ivuxolimab. The CDR3 loop is CASSVGVGKYTEAFF. For the CDR3, the DNA is TGTGCCAGCAGCGTAGGGGTAGGGAAGTACACTGAAGCTTTCTTT.